This is a list of T cell receptor beta chains from one sample in a study of T cells in Graves' hyperthyroidism and ophthalmopathy. Via MiXCR, TCRdb re-called the multiplex PCR reads, giving one row per CDR3 protein. The sample includes nearly 600,000 distinct CDR3 sequences, approximately 14% of them seen just once. Sequencing was performed on blood. Receptor source: a young woman with Graves' ophthalmopathy. The CDR3 runs from the conserved cysteine through the conserved F or W. Each record gives: clone size, J gene, V gene, D gene, CDR3 DNA, CDR3 protein. D genes are given only for firm matches. Clone sizes are given selectively: once, few, many, or a class where the clone is expanded.

clone size: many; J gene: TRBJ2-7; V gene: TRBV11-2; D gene: TRBD2; CDR3 DNA: TGTGCCAGCAACCACCAGCGGGAGAACGAGCAGTACTTC; CDR3 protein: CASNHQRENEQYF
clone size: -; J gene: TRBJ1-1; V gene: TRBV5-1; D gene: -; CDR3 DNA: TGTGCCAGCAGCGCCGAGGACAGTCGGAACACTGAAGCTTTCTTT; CDR3 protein: CASSAEDSRNTEAFF
clone size: many; J gene: TRBJ2-7; V gene: TRBV28; D gene: TRBD2; CDR3 DNA: TGTGCCAGCAGCCCGGGAGGGCGACTTTACGAGCAGTACTTC; CDR3 protein: CASSPGGRLYEQYF
clone size: many; J gene: TRBJ1-2; V gene: TRBV28; D gene: -; CDR3 DNA: TGTGCCAGCAGTTTGGGTAGTCTCTATGGCTACACCTTC; CDR3 protein: CASSLGSLYGYTF
clone size: many; J gene: TRBJ1-2; V gene: TRBV4-1; D gene: -; CDR3 DNA: TGCGCCAGCAGCCAAAAGAGAGACAGTACCTATGGCTACACCTTC; CDR3 protein: CASSQKRDSTYGYTF
clone size: many; J gene: TRBJ1-3; V gene: TRBV3-1; D gene: -; CDR3 DNA: TGTGCCAGCAGCCGTAGCGGAAACACCATATATTTT; CDR3 protein: CASSRSGNTIYF
clone size: many; J gene: TRBJ1-2; V gene: TRBV27; D gene: TRBD1; CDR3 DNA: TGTGCCAGCAGTTTATCGCCGGGACAGCCTAACTATGGCTACACCTTC; CDR3 protein: CASSLSPGQPNYGYTF
clone size: -; J gene: TRBJ2-7; V gene: TRBV5-6; D gene: TRBD1; CDR3 DNA: TGTGCCAGCAGCACGAGACCGGGACAGGAATACGAGCAGTACTTC; CDR3 protein: CASSTRPGQEYEQYF
clone size: -; J gene: TRBJ2-6; V gene: TRBV20-1; D gene: -; CDR3 DNA: TGCAGTGCTGTGCAGGGTTCCGGGGCTGGGGCCAACGTCCTGACTTTC; CDR3 protein: CSAVQGSGAGANVLTF
clone size: many; J gene: TRBJ2-2; V gene: TRBV12-3/TRBV12-4; D gene: -; CDR3 DNA: TGTGCCAGCAGCCCCCGGGAGTCCACCGGGGAGCTGTTTTTT; CDR3 protein: CASSPRESTGELFF
clone size: few; J gene: TRBJ2-5; V gene: TRBV20-1; D gene: -; CDR3 DNA: TGCAGTGGGACAGAAAATCTAAAAGAGACCCAGTACTTC; CDR3 protein: CSGTENLKETQYF
clone size: many; J gene: TRBJ2-5; V gene: TRBV28; D gene: -; CDR3 DNA: TGTGCCAGCAGTTTATGGACGGCGGGTGACCAAGAGACCCAGTACTTC; CDR3 protein: CASSLWTAGDQETQYF
clone size: -; J gene: TRBJ2-7; V gene: TRBV19; D gene: -; CDR3 DNA: TGTGCCAGTAGTTGGCGCAGCGGTATACAGGAGCAGTACTTC; CDR3 protein: CASSWRSGIQEQYF
clone size: -; J gene: TRBJ1-6; V gene: TRBV20-1; D gene: TRBD1; CDR3 DNA: TGCAGTGCCCTCTCCGGGACAGAAAATTCACCCCTCCACTTT; CDR3 protein: CSALSGTENSPLHF
clone size: few; J gene: TRBJ2-2; V gene: TRBV19; D gene: -; CDR3 DNA: -; CDR3 protein: CASSIDRRPGVAGGGRTPGSCFF
clone size: many; J gene: TRBJ2-5; V gene: TRBV20-1; D gene: TRBD1; CDR3 DNA: TGCAGTGCTACGATGAACAGGGGGCTAGAGACCCAGTACTTC; CDR3 protein: CSATMNRGLETQYF
clone size: many; J gene: TRBJ1-5; V gene: TRBV12-5; D gene: -; CDR3 DNA: TGTGCTAGTGGTTTGGGGATCGGGGCAGAAAGCAATCAGCCCCAGCATTTT; CDR3 protein: CASGLGIGAESNQPQHF
clone size: many; J gene: TRBJ2-7; V gene: TRBV5-1; D gene: TRBD1; CDR3 DNA: TGCGCCAGGGACAGGGACTCCTACGAGCAGTACTTC; CDR3 protein: CARDRDSYEQYF
clone size: many; J gene: TRBJ2-7; V gene: TRBV20-1; D gene: TRBD1; CDR3 DNA: TGCAGTGCTAGAGATAGAACAGGGGCCGACGAGCAGTACTTC; CDR3 protein: CSARDRTGADEQYF
clone size: many; J gene: TRBJ2-5; V gene: TRBV4-1; D gene: TRBD2; CDR3 DNA: TGCGCCAGCAGCCAAGGAGCGGGATTGGGGGAGACCCAGTACTTC; CDR3 protein: CASSQGAGLGETQYF
clone size: many; J gene: TRBJ2-1; V gene: TRBV15; D gene: -; CDR3 DNA: TGTGCCACCGGACTGGGGTACAATGAGCAGTTCTTC; CDR3 protein: CATGLGYNEQFF
clone size: few; J gene: TRBJ1-2; V gene: TRBV5-1; D gene: TRBD1; CDR3 DNA: TGCGCCAGCAGTCCGGCCCCAACAGGGGGCAGAGGCTACACCTTC; CDR3 protein: CASSPAPTGGRGYTF
clone size: -; J gene: TRBJ2-2; V gene: TRBV6-1; D gene: -; CDR3 DNA: TGTGCCAGCAGTTTGGCCCAGGGGTTTTCCGGGGAGCTGTTTTTT; CDR3 protein: CASSLAQGFSGELFF
clone size: few; J gene: TRBJ1-2; V gene: TRBV9; D gene: TRBD1; CDR3 DNA: TGTGCCAGCAGCGTGACCCAGGGGGATGGCTACACCTTC; CDR3 protein: CASSVTQGDGYTF
clone size: few; J gene: TRBJ2-1; V gene: TRBV20-1; D gene: TRBD1; CDR3 DNA: TGCAGTGCCCCAAAAGACAGGGGGCCTGGCTTTTCGGAGTTCTTC; CDR3 protein: CSAPKDRGPGFSEFF
clone size: few; J gene: TRBJ1-4; V gene: TRBV6-1; D gene: -; CDR3 DNA: TGTGCCAGCAGTGATCAAAGGGCCACTAATGAAAAACTGTTTTTT; CDR3 protein: CASSDQRATNEKLFF